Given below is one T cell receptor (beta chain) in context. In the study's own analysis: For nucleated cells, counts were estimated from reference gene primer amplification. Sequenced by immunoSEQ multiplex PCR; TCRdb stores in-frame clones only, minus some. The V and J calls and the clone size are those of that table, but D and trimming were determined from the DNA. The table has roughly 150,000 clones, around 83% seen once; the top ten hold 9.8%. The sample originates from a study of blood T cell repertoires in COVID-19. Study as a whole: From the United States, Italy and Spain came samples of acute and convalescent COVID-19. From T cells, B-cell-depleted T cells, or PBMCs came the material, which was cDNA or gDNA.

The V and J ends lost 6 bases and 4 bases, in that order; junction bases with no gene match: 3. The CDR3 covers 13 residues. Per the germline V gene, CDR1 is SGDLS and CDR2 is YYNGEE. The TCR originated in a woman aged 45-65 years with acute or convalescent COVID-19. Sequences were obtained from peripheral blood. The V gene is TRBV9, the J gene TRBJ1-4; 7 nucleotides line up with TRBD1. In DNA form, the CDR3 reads TGTGCCAGCAACCGGGACAGTAATGAAAAACTGTTTTTT. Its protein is CASNRDSNEKLFF.